The text below deals with one TCR beta chain. At one end, the junction sequence differs from germline, possibly due to a read error. The CDR3 has 16 amino acids. Looked up from germline, CDR1 is SGHTA and CDR2 is FQGNSA. This record belongs to a study of blood T cell repertoires in COVID-19. Overall study: The study drew acute and convalescent COVID-19 samples from the United States, Italy and Spain. From T cells, B-cell-depleted T cells, or PBMCs came the material, which was cDNA or gDNA.

In the authors' workflow: How many nucleated cells were present was estimated from reference gene primer amplification. TCRdb keeps only in-frame clones here, not all; method: immunoSEQ multiplex PCR. The DNA gave D and trimming, while V, J and clone size come from that table. The profile shows tens of thousands of clones, 85% to 90% of them singletons. The sequence came from a man between 50 and 59 years old with active COVID-19. The chain employs TRBV7-2 and TRBJ2-3, with 7 bases that match TRBD1. Sequences were obtained from peripheral blood. The CDR3: CASSLGAGGSKDTQYF. The CDR3 nucleotides read TGTGCCAGCAGCTTAGGCGCAGGGGGTAGCAAAGATACGCAGTATTTT.